This T cell receptor beta chain was observed in a study of cytomegalovirus exposure and HLA in healthy donors. Whole-study context: The approximately 670 first-cohort repertoires shared a platform with the approximately 110 validation repertoires, as reported in a later analysis. The study's findings and limits: Confirmation in vitro established that a few CMV-associated chains were specific for CMV antigens.

Profiled with immunoSEQ multiplex PCR; TCRdb holds only in-frame clones, not every one. The repertoire consists of about 160,000 clones, with approximately 87% occurring once and the leading ten covering roughly 5.8%. The CDR3 contains 14 residues. Germline lookup yields CDR1 LNHDA and CDR2 SQIVND (reference sequence). Trimming cost V 6 bases and J 4 bases, with 13 bases left between them. Of note for this clone: Its matching antigen is unknown.

The receptor comes from a woman in her thirties in good health and CMV-seronegative. The sequenced sample consisted of PBMCs. The rearrangement uses TRBV19 and TRBJ2-1, with D possibly being TRBD1 or TRBD2 (5 bases each). The CDR3 sequence is CASSPGRGYNEQFF. The CDR3 coding sequence is TGTGCCAGTAGCCCGGGACGCGGATACAATGAGCAGTTCTTC.